The 26 T cell receptor beta chains below all came from one sample that was sequenced in a study of T cell responses to AZD1222 COVID-19 vaccine. Profiled with immunoSEQ multiplex PCR; TCRdb holds only in-frame clones, not every one. The sample consists of 79,000 or so clones, around three quarters of them appearing once. The material was peripheral blood, obtained 28 days after the second dose of the MenACWY control vaccine. The source is an adult who received the MenACWY meningococcal vaccine as a control.

The V and J genes are TRBV20-1 and TRBJ2-3; no clear D. The germline V and J ends were trimmed by 6 bases and 6 bases, with 10 bases remaining between them. Germline V gene sequence: CDR1 DFQATT, CDR2 SNEGSKA (reference sequence). The CDR3 is 11 residues long. CDR3 residues: CSATQADTQYF. CDR3 sequence (DNA): TGCAGTGCCACTCAGGCCGATACGCAGTATTTT.

The chain is built from TRBV6-1 and TRBJ1-3; D gene ambiguous. The V end lost 3 bases, the J end lost 1 base, and 10 bases lay between the germline ends. CDR3 length: 15 amino acids. Germline V gives CDR1 MNHNS, CDR2 SASEGT. CDR3 sequence (DNA): TGTGCCAGCAGTGAGCTTCAAGGGTCTGGAAACACCATATATTTT. This translates into CASSELQGSGNTIYF.

This clone was detected a few times. The chain couples TRBV5-1 to TRBJ1-3; D unresolved. V was pared by 4 bases and J by 4 bases, with 12 bases between. From germline, CDR1 is SGHRS and CDR2 YFSETQ. This CDR3 comprises 14 residues. CDR3 residues: CASSPRYDGNTIYF. Written as DNA, the CDR3 is TGCGCCAGCAGCCCCCGCTACGACGGAAACACCATATATTTT.

This clone was detected only once. This rearrangement joins TRBV24-1 to TRBJ1-6, with D hard to call. The CDR3 contains 11 residues. From germline, CDR1 is KGHDR and CDR2 SFDVKD. V gave up 4 bases and J gave up 11 bases, with 5 bases separating them. CDR3 residues: CATSEETPLHF. The CDR3 DNA sequence: TGTGCCACCAGTGAAGAGACACCCCTCCACTTT.

The V and J genes are TRBV7-2 and TRBJ1-3; D gene ambiguous. The CDR3 runs to 14 residues. Trimming removed 2 bases from V and 4 bases from J, with 9 bases in between. The germline gives CDR1 SGHTA, CDR2 FQGNSA. The CDR3 is CASSLQPSGNTIYF. DNA for the CDR3: TGTGCCAGCAGCTTACAACCCTCGGGAAACACCATATATTTT.

The genes are TRBV2 and TRBJ2-7, with D possibly TRBD1 on 5 matching bases. The ends were cut back, 4 bases at V and 4 bases at J, with 11 bases in the middle. Germline assignment: CDR1 SNHLY and CDR2 FYNNEI. The CDR3 contains 13 residues. The CDR3 region is CASSVGRNYEQYF. CDR3 DNA sequence: TGTGCCAGCAGTGTGGGGCGGAATTACGAGCAGTACTTC. The full variable domain, completed using reference TRBV2 and TRBJ2-7, is EPEVTQTPSHQVTQMGQEVILRCVPISNHLYFYWYRQILGQKVEFLVSFYNNEISEKSEIFDDQFSVERPDGSNFTLKIRSTKLEDSAMYFCASSVGRNYEQYFGPGTRLTVT.

This clone was seen more than once but under ten times. V gene TRBV18 combines with J gene TRBJ2-7; D ambiguous. Trimming removed 3 bases from V and 3 bases from J, with 12 bases in between. Germline V gene sequence: CDR1 KGHSH, CDR2 LQKENI. This CDR3 comprises 14 residues. For the CDR3, the DNA is TGTGCCAGCTCACCCCTTGGAGCTCTCTACGAGCAGTACTTC. This encodes CASSPLGALYEQYF.

The J gene is TRBJ1-1, the V gene TRBV5-1, with TRBD1 identical over 7 bases. The CDR3 loop spans 13 amino acids. J gave up 7 bases and V 2 bases, and 5 bases lay outside the gene matches. Germline CDR1 is SGHRS and CDR2 is YFSETQ. CDR3 in DNA: TGCGCCAGCAGCTTAGGGGGCGCTTATGAAGCTTTCTTT. Its translation is CASSLGGAYEAFF. Full variable domain (missing parts from reference TRBV5-1 and TRBJ1-1): KAGVTQTPRYLIKTRGQQVTLSCSPISGHRSVSWYQQTPGQGLQFLFEYFSETQRNKGNFPGRFSGRQFSNSRSEMNVSTLELGDSALYLCASSLGGAYEAFFGQGTRLTVV.

The chain uses TRBV2 and TRBJ2-7; TRBD1 matches at 7 bases. Germline trimming cut 5 bases from V and 1 base from J; bases unmatched to any gene: 5. The CDR3 has 14 residues. Looked up from germline, CDR1 is SNHLY and CDR2 is FYNNEI. Here the CDR3 DNA reads TGTGCCAGCAGTTTCCGGGACAGATCCTACGAGCAGTACTTC. It codes for CASSFRDRSYEQYF.

V usage is TRBV20-1 and J usage is TRBJ2-3; D uncertain. CDR3 length: 11 amino acids. Germline CDR1 DFQATT, CDR2 SNEGSKA (reference sequence). As DNA, the CDR3 is TGCAGCGCCGACGTCAGCGATACGCAGTATTTT. Translation: CSADVSDTQYF.

The rearrangement uses TRBV10-2 and TRBJ2-1; D remains unclear. Per the germline V gene, CDR1 is WSHSY and CDR2 is SAAADI. CDR3 length equals 15 residues. V was shortened by 2 bases and J by 1 base, with 9 bases between the two germline ends. The CDR3 DNA follows: TGCGCCAGCAGTGAGCCCTTGGGATCCTACAATGAGCAGTTCTTC. Translating gives CASSEPLGSYNEQFF.

The chain recombines TRBV5-8 with TRBJ2-7; D gene uncertain. CDR3 size: 14 residues. Germline V gene lookup returns CDR1 SGHTS and CDR2 YDEGEE. The ends were cut back, 0 bases at V and 3 bases at J, with 10 bases in the middle. CDR3: CASSLGTDRYEQYF. The DNA of the CDR3 is TGTGCCAGCAGCTTGGGGACGGACCGCTACGAGCAGTACTTC.

V gene TRBV30 combines with J gene TRBJ2-3, with D perhaps TRBD1 (5 bases). The germline gives CDR1 GTSNPN, CDR2 SVGIG (reference sequence). There are 15 residues in the CDR3. V lost 2 bases, J lost 9 bases, and 21 bases lay in between. The CDR3 nucleotides are TGTGCCTGGAGTTCCTTTGACAGTAGAGCGCCCACGCAGTATTTT. It encodes CAWSSFDSRAPTQYF.

CDR3 in amino acids: CASSLVGGAPYNEQFF. Written as DNA, the CDR3 is TGTGCCAGCAGCTTAGTCGGGGGGGCCCCCTACAATGAGCAGTTCTTC. The genes are TRBV13 and TRBJ2-1; 8 positions agree with TRBD2. V was pared by 1 base and J by 2 bases, with 4 bases of the junction left unmatched. The germline V gene has CDR1 PRHDT and CDR2 FYEKMQ (reference sequence). The length of the CDR3 is 16 residues.

The V and J genes are TRBV9 and TRBJ1-2; maybe TRBD1 (6 bases). Trimming cost V 4 bases and J 8 bases, with 18 bases left between them. The germline V gene has CDR1 SGDLS and CDR2 YYNGEE. This CDR3 has 14 residues. CDR3 nucleotides: TGTGCCAGCAGCTCAAACCAGGGGTTTCAAGGCTACACCTTC. Translation: CASSSNQGFQGYTF.

V is TRBV12-3 or TRBV12-4 and J is TRBJ1-1; D possibly corresponds to TRBD1 (6 bases). This CDR3 comprises 12 residues. Trimming took off 6 bases at V and 4 bases at J, with 9 bases between the two ends. Written as DNA, the CDR3 is TGTGCCAGCAGGGCAGGGGTCACTGAAGCTTTCTTT. It yields the protein CASRAGVTEAFF.

This chain connects TRBV6-2 or TRBV6-3 to TRBJ1-5; D not resolved. V was trimmed by 6 bases and J by 8 bases, leaving 20 bases between them. The germline V gene has CDR1 MNHEY and CDR2 SVGEGT. The CDR3 has 15 amino acids. This chain's CDR3 is CASSERGGKRKPQHF. The CDR3 DNA follows: TGTGCCAGCAGCGAAAGAGGAGGTAAAAGGAAGCCCCAGCATTTT.

The chain is built from TRBV28 and TRBJ1-4, with 7 positions matching TRBD1. With V trimmed by 5 bases and J by 5 bases, 8 bases remained unmatched. There are 15 residues in the CDR3. In germline, CDR1 is MDHEN, CDR2 SYDVKM. DNA of the CDR3: TGTGCCAGCAGTCCCCCTAGGGGGCCGAATGAAAAACTGTTTTTT. Encoded protein: CASSPPRGPNEKLFF.

CDR3 nucleotides: TGTGCCAGCAGCTTAGGGCGGGGGGGTAAAAGGAATGAGCAGTTCTTC. Translation gives CASSLGRGGKRNEQFF. The rearrangement links TRBV11-2 to TRBJ2-1; 9 bases are shared with TRBD2. The CDR3 spans 16 residues. Germline values: CDR1 SGHAT, CDR2 FQNNGV. V was clipped by 1 base and J by 7 bases; unmatched bases: 8.

This clone has just one count. The chain combines TRBV30 with TRBJ2-1, with 10 bases lining up with TRBD2. The CDR3 is made up of 14 amino acids. Losses at the gene ends were 3 bases for V and 7 bases for J; bases not matched to a gene: 6. Germline V gene sequence: CDR1 GTSNPN, CDR2 SVGIG (reference sequence). The CDR3 loop reads CAWSAAGGRNEQFF. The CDR3, as DNA: TGTGCCTGGAGCGCAGCGGGAGGGAGGAATGAGCAGTTCTTC.

This clone was seen just once. The rearrangement uses TRBV11-2 and TRBJ1-3; D is perhaps TRBD1 (5 bases). Germline assignment: CDR1 SGHAT and CDR2 FQNNGV. Trimming removed 5 bases at V and 0 bases at J, with 11 bases between. The CDR3 sequence is 15 residues long. Written as DNA, the CDR3 is TGTGCCAGCAGCCCCGGGGCCAGCTCTGGAAACACCATATATTTT. It yields the protein CASSPGASSGNTIYF. Using reference TRBV11-2 and TRBJ1-3 for the parts outside the CDR3, the full variable domain is EAGVAQSPRYKIIEKRQSVAFWCNPISGHATLYWYQQILGQGPKLLIQFQNNGVVDDSQLPKDRFSAERLKGVDSTLKIQPAKLEDSAVYLCASSPGASSGNTIYFGEGSWLTVV.

This clone was seen only a few times. V is TRBV5-1 and J is TRBJ1-1, with TRBD1 identical over 7 bases. With 0 bases clipped from V and 4 bases from J, the junction kept 3 bases outside the gene matches. Germline CDR1 and CDR2: SGHRS and YFSETQ. The CDR3 has 14 residues. CDR3 loop: CASSLEPGGTEAFF. The CDR3 DNA sequence: TGCGCCAGCAGCTTGGAGCCAGGGGGCACTGAAGCTTTCTTT. Complete variable domain (other parts from reference TRBV5-1 and TRBJ1-1): KAGVTQTPRYLIKTRGQQVTLSCSPISGHRSVSWYQQTPGQGLQFLFEYFSETQRNKGNFPGRFSGRQFSNSRSEMNVSTLELGDSALYLCASSLEPGGTEAFFGQGTRLTVV.

This chain connects TRBV5-6 to TRBJ1-1; unclear D gene. Trimming removed 1 base from V and 1 base from J, with 5 bases in between. Germline lookup yields CDR1 SGHDT and CDR2 YYEEEE. The CDR3 is 13 residues long. The CDR3 DNA sequence: TGTGCCAGCAGCTTGTTGGGGAACACTGAAGCTTTCTTT. Amino acid sequence: CASSLLGNTEAFF.

The gene calls are TRBV5-4 and TRBJ2-5, with D maybe TRBD2 (7 bases). This CDR3 is 16 amino acids long. The V end was cut by 2 bases, the J end by 3 bases, with 17 bases between. Germline assignment: CDR1 SGHNT and CDR2 YYREEE (reference sequence). The CDR3 reads CASSLPLGGGKETQYF. The CDR3 DNA sequence: TGTGCCAGCAGCTTACCTTTAGGGGGGGGGAAAGAGACCCAGTACTTC.

The CDR3 spells CASSESEAQYEQYF. DNA for the CDR3: TGTGCCAGCAGTGAAAGTGAGGCTCAATACGAGCAGTACTTC. This chain uses TRBV6-1 with TRBJ2-7, with no clear D. Germline lookup yields CDR1 MNHNS and CDR2 SASEGT. Trimming removed 2 bases at V and 4 bases at J, with 12 bases between. CDR3 length: 14 amino acids.

The rearrangement links TRBV6-5 to TRBJ2-1; D unresolved. The CDR3 loop spans 14 amino acids. Germline V CDR1 and CDR2: MNHEY, SVGAGI. With 6 bases removed from V and 2 bases from J, the gap between germline ends came to 11 bases. CDR3 in DNA: TGTGCCAGCAGGGATCGGTGGACCTACAATGAGCAGTTCTTC. Its protein is CASRDRWTYNEQFF.